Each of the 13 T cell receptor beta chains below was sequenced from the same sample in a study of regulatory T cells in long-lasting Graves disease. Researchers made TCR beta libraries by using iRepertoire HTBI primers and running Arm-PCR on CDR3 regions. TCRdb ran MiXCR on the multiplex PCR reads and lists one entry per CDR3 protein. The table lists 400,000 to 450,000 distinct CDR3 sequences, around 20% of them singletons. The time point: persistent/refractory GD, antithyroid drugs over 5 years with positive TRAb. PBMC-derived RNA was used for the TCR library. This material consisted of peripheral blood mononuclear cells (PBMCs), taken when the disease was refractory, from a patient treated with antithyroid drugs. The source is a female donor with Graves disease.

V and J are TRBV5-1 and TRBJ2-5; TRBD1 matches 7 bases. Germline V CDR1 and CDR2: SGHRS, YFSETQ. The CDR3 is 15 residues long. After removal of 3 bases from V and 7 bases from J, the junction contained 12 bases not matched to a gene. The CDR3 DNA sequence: TGCGCCAGCAGCTCGAGAACAGGGGTGGCGGGGACCCAGTACTTC. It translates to CASSSRTGVAGTQYF.

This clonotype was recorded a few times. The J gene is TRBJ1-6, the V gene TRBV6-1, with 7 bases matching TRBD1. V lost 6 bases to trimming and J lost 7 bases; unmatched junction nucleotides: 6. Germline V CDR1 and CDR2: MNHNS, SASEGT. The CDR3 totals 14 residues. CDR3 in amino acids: CASSTGTENSPLHF. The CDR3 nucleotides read TGTGCCAGCAGCACCGGGACAGAGAATTCACCCCTCCACTTT.

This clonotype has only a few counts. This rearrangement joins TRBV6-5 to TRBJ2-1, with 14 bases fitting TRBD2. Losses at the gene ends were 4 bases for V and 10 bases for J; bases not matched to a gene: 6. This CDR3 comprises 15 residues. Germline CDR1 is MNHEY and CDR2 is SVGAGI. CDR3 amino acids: CASSFGLAGGEEQFF. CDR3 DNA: TGTGCCAGCAGTTTCGGACTAGCGGGAGGCGAGGAGCAGTTCTTC.

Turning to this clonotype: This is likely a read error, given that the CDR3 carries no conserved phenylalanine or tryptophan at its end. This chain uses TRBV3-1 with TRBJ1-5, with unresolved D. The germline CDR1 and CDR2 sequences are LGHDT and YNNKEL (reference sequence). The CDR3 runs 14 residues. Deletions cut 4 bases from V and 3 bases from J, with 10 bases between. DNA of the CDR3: TGTGCCAGCAGCCCCCCGGGAAACAATCAGCCCCAGCATTCT. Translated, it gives CASSPPGNNQPQHS.

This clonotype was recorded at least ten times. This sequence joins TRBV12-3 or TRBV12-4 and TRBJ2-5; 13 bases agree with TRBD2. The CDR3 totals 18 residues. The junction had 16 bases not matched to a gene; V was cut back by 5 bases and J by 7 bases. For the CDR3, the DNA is TGTGCCAGCAGTCACCGACTAGCGGGAGGAGGTGCGGTAGCGACCCAGTACTTC. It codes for CASSHRLAGGGAVATQYF.

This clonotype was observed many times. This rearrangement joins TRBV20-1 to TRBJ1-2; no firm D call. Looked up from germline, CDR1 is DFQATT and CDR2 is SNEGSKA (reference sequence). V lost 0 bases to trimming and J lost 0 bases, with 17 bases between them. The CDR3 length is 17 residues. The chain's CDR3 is CSARDQPGVGANYGYTF. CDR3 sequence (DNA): TGCAGTGCTAGAGATCAGCCGGGTGTTGGCGCTAACTATGGCTACACCTTC.

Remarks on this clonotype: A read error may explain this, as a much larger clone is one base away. CDR3 coding DNA: TGTGCCAGCAGCTTAGCGGGTCTCACCAGGGAGCTGTTTTTT. Translation: CASSLAGLTRELFF. The V gene is TRBV7-2, the J gene TRBJ2-2; D remains unclear. Germline CDR1 and CDR2: SGHTA and FQGNSA. The CDR3 is 14 residues long.

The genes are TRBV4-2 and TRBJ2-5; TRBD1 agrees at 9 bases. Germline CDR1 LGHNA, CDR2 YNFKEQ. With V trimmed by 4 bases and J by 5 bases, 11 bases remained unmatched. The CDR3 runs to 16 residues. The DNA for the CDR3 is TGTGCCAGCAGCCGCGTACTGACAGGGGGTACGGAGACCCAGTACTTC. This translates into CASSRVLTGGTETQYF.

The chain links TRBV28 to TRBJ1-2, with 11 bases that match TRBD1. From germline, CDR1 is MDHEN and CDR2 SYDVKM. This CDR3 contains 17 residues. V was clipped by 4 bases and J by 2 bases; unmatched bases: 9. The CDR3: CASSSEWTGGLNYGYTF. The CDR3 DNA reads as TGTGCCAGCAGTTCCGAATGGACAGGGGGCTTAAACTATGGCTACACCTTC.

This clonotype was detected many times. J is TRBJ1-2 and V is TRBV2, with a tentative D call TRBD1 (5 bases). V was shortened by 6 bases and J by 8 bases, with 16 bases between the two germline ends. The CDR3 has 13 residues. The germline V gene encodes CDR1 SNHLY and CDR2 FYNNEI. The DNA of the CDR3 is TGTGCCAGCAGCAGTACTCAGGGAGGGGGCTACACCTTC. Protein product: CASSSTQGGGYTF.

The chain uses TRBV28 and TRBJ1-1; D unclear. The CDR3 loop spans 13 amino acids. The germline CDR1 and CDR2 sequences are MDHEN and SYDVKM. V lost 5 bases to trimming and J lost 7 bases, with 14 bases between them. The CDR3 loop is CASSPPGSLEAFF. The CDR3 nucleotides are TGTGCCAGCAGTCCCCCGGGGAGCCTTGAAGCTTTCTTT.

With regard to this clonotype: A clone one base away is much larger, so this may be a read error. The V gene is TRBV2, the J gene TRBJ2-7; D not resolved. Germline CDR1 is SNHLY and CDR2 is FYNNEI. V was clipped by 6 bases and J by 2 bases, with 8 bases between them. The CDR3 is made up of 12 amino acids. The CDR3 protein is CASSRTPYEQYF. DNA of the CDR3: TGTGCCAGCAGCCGAACGCCCTACGAGCAGTACTTC.

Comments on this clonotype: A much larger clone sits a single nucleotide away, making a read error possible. In nucleotides, the CDR3 is TGTGCCAGCAGACGAGAGACAGGGGTAATGAACACTGAAGCTTCCTTT. Protein: CASRRETGVMNTEASF. This chain links TRBV6-2 or TRBV6-3 with TRBJ1-1, with TRBD1 matching 8 bases. The CDR3 sequence is 16 residues long. Germline values: CDR1 MNHEY, CDR2 SVGEGT.